The 27 T cell receptor beta chains listed next were all sequenced from one sample in a study. MiXCR was run by TCRdb on the 5' RACE reads, yielding one entry per CDR3 protein. The sample shows about 60,000 distinct CDR3 sequences, approximately 29% of them seen only once. The specimen sequenced was tumor-infiltrating naive CD4+ T cells sorted from the breast tumor. Stated subset: naive CD4+ T cells, CD4+CD45RA+CD25-. These receptors were collected from a female donor with breast cancer.

This clonotype turned up a few times. The rearrangement joins TRBV2 to TRBJ1-1, with D unclear. The CDR3 totals 12 residues. V was pared by 7 bases and J by 1 base, with 7 bases between. CDR1 is SNHLY and CDR2 is FYNNEI in the germline V gene. The CDR3 loop is CASTDTNTEAFF. The CDR3, as DNA: TGTGCCAGCACCGACACGAACACTGAAGCTTTCTTT.

The chain employs TRBV4-1 and TRBJ1-1, with D possibly matching TRBD1 (6 bases). V lost 1 base and J 5 bases, leaving 14 bases between the germline ends. This CDR3 is 15 amino acids long. The V gene's germline CDR1 is MGHRA and CDR2 YSYEKL. CDR3 DNA: TGCGCCAGCAGCCAAGTTCCGGGGAGGGGGACTGAAGCTTTCTTT. It translates to CASSQVPGRGTEAFF.

The table lists this clonotype with many counts. The rearrangement links TRBV30 to TRBJ2-4; D perhaps matches TRBD2 (5 bases). This CDR3 has 16 amino acids. Germline V gene lookup returns CDR1 GTSNPN and CDR2 SVGIG (reference sequence). The V end lost 0 bases, the J end lost 0 bases, and 12 bases lay between the germline ends. CDR3 coding DNA: TGTGCCTGGAGTGTACGAGGGATACTAGCCAAAAACATTCAGTACTTC. Encoded protein: CAWSVRGILAKNIQYF.

V usage is TRBV24-1 and J usage is TRBJ2-2; 7 bases agree with TRBD1. The junction had 9 bases not matched to a gene; V was cut back by 5 bases and J by 4 bases. Germline V gene data show CDR1 as KGHDR and CDR2 as SFDVKD. The CDR3 loop spans 16 amino acids. The CDR3 coding sequence is TGTGCCACCAGTGCAGGGCAGGGGGTAACCACCGGGGAGCTGTTTTTT. This sequence encodes CATSAGQGVTTGELFF.

This clonotype was picked up many times. The V gene is TRBV20-1, the J gene TRBJ1-6, with 8 bases lining up with TRBD1. J was trimmed by 9 bases and V by 1 base; bases with no gene match: 5. CDR1 is DFQATT, CDR2 SNEGSKA, per germline (reference sequence). The CDR3 extends over 14 amino acids. The CDR3: CSARAGQGISPLHF. The CDR3 nucleotides are TGCAGTGCTAGAGCCGGACAGGGTATTTCACCCCTCCACTTT.

Concerning this clonotype: It may be a read error: a sequence one base away is much more abundant. The V gene is TRBV9, the J gene TRBJ2-2; D perhaps matches TRBD2 (6 bases). The CDR3 length is 17 residues. Trimming stripped 3 bases from V and 2 bases from J, with 17 bases between. Germline V gene sequence: CDR1 SGDLS, CDR2 YYNGEE. The CDR3 DNA sequence: TGTGCCAGCAGCGCCGTGTCCGGGGGAGACAACACCGGGGAGCTGTTTTTT. This gives the protein CASSAVSGGDNTGELFF. The full variable domain, its missing parts supplied by reference TRBV9 and TRBJ2-2, is DSGVTQTPKHLITATGQRVTLRCSPRSGDLSVYWYQQSLDQGLQFLIQYYNGEERAKGNILERFSAQQFPDLHSELNLSSLELGDSALYFCASSAVSGGDNTGELFFGEGSRLTVL.

Concerning this clonotype itself: Germline and junction disagree at one end, which may indicate a read error. This chain uses TRBV15 with TRBJ2-2, with 11 bases aligning to TRBD2. Germline V lookup: CDR1 LNHNV, CDR2 YYDKDF (reference sequence). This CDR3 has 18 amino acids. The CDR3 spells CAASRDPFSGRVTGELFF. CDR3 DNA: TGTGCCGCCAGCAGAGATCCCTTTAGCGGGAGGGTTACCGGGGAGCTGTTTTTT.

The chain joins TRBV6-6 to TRBJ1-2; a weak D match, TRBD1 (6 bases). CDR3 size: 14 residues. CDR1 MNHNY and CDR2 SVGAGI come from the germline V gene (reference sequence). V dropped 0 bases and J dropped 4 bases, with 9 bases sitting between them. The CDR3: CASSYSRGSYGYTF. CDR3 DNA sequence: TGTGCCAGCAGTTACTCGAGGGGGTCCTATGGCTACACCTTC.

This clonotype is a singleton in its sample. The chain combines TRBV3-2 with TRBJ2-2. TRBV3-2 is given as a pseudogene. There are 12 residues in the CDR3. CDR3 DNA sequence: TGTGCCAGCAGCCAAAGGACCGGGGAGCTGTTTTTT. It codes for CASSQRTGELFF.

This clonotype was found a few times. This chain connects TRBV12-5 to TRBJ1-1; D is unclear. The CDR3 is made up of 12 amino acids. V was clipped by 6 bases and J by 3 bases, with 8 bases between them. Germline loops: CDR1 LGHNT, CDR2 FRNRAP. DNA of the CDR3: TGTGCTAGTGGATCCGACTACACTGAAGCTTTCTTT. It specifies CASGSDYTEAFF. The full variable domain, its missing parts supplied by reference TRBV12-5 and TRBJ1-1, is DARVTQTPRHKVTEMGQEVTMRCQPILGHNTVFWYRQTMMQGLELLAYFRNRAPLDDSGMPKDRFSAEMPDATLATLKIQPSEPRDSAVYFCASGSDYTEAFFGQGTRLTVV.

With regard to this clonotype: At one of its ends the junction is not consistent with the germline gene, which may arise from a read error. The chain carries TRBV9 and TRBJ2-5; the match to TRBD2 covers 8 bases. This CDR3 is 17 amino acids long. Germline V gene sequence: CDR1 SGDLS, CDR2 YYNGEE. The CDR3 nucleotides are TGTGCCAGCAGCGTAGGGGGAAGCGGGGGAGTACAAGAGACCCAGGACTTC. Its protein is CASSVGGSGGVQETQDF.

V gene TRBV7-3 combines with J gene TRBJ1-1; D uncertain. Germline V gene lookup returns CDR1 SGHTA and CDR2 FQGTGA. The CDR3 is 17 amino acids. Between the trimmed V and J ends, which lost 2 bases and 1 base, there was a span of 17 bases. The CDR3 loop reads CASSLGFGPRRNTEAFF. Written as DNA, the CDR3 is TGTGCCAGCAGCTTAGGGTTCGGGCCAAGACGGAACACTGAAGCTTTCTTT.

CDR3 sequence (DNA): TGCAGCGTTGAAGGGGAGAGTGACTATGGCTACACCTTC. Its translation: CSVEGESDYGYTF. The chain is built from TRBV29-1 and TRBJ1-2; no firm D call. This CDR3 is 13 amino acids long. Germline CDR1 is SQVTM and CDR2 is ANQGSEA. Trimming left V 1 base short and J 3 bases short, with 9 bases between.

This clonotype was seen a handful of times. This chain connects TRBV4-1 to TRBJ2-4; possible D gene TRBD2, 5 bases. V shed 0 bases and J shed 0 bases, with 12 bases lying between them. CDR3 length: 17 amino acids. Germline assignment: CDR1 MGHRA and CDR2 YSYEKL. The CDR3 is CASSQEASGLAKNIQYF. The CDR3 DNA sequence: TGCGCCAGCAGCCAAGAAGCGAGCGGCCTAGCCAAAAACATTCAGTACTTC.

This clonotype was counted between two and nine times. The rearrangement uses TRBV5-1 and TRBJ1-5; 9 bases agree with TRBD1. Germline V gene lookup returns CDR1 SGHRS and CDR2 YFSETQ. CDR3 length equals 15 residues. J was trimmed by 1 base and V by 5 bases; bases with no gene match: 4. This CDR3 reads CASRQGTGSNQPQHF. Here the CDR3 DNA reads TGCGCCAGCAGGCAAGGGACAGGGAGCAATCAGCCCCAGCATTTT.

This chain joins TRBV9 and TRBJ2-7, with TRBD2 as a possible D gene (6 bases). The germline V and J ends were trimmed by 4 bases and 5 bases, with 19 bases remaining between them. The CDR3 runs 15 residues. CDR1 is SGDLS and CDR2 is YYNGEE in the germline V gene. DNA for the CDR3: TGTGCCAGCAGCTCCCGGGACTCCCTCCCCCACGAGCAGTACTTC. The encoded protein is CASSSRDSLPHEQYF.

V is TRBV7-9 and J is TRBJ2-2, with 8 bases lining up with TRBD2. The germline V gene has CDR1 SEHNR and CDR2 FQNEAQ (reference sequence). The CDR3 is 18 amino acids. The junction had 10 bases not matched to a gene; V was cut back by 4 bases and J by 0 bases. The CDR3 sequence: CASSSKRGTRSNTGELFF. The DNA for the CDR3 is TGTGCCAGCAGCTCCAAACGCGGGACTAGGTCGAACACCGGGGAGCTGTTTTTT.

The rearrangement joins TRBV4-3 to TRBJ1-5; D remains ambiguous. CDR1 is LGHNA, CDR2 YSLEER, per germline. Trimming pared 0 bases from V and 0 bases from J, leaving 12 bases between. CDR3 length equals 17 residues. CDR3 nucleotide sequence: TGCGCCAGCAGCCAAGATCTCCCAGCTTTTAGCAATCAGCCCCAGCATTTT. Translating gives CASSQDLPAFSNQPQHF.

This rearrangement joins TRBV28 to TRBJ2-3, with D possibly being TRBD2 (5 bases). The CDR3 runs 13 residues. Deletions cut 1 base from V and 9 bases from J, with 11 bases between. Germline assignment: CDR1 MDHEN and CDR2 SYDVKM. The chain's CDR3 is CASSLFGEGTQYF. The CDR3 nucleotides read TGTGCCAGCAGTTTATTTGGTGAGGGAACGCAGTATTTT.

The sample holds one count of this clonotype. V is TRBV2 and J is TRBJ1-1; D remains ambiguous. Germline CDR1 and CDR2: SNHLY and FYNNEI. The CDR3 is made up of 13 amino acids. V gave up 5 bases and J gave up 4 bases, with 11 bases separating them. The CDR3 DNA reads as TGTGCCAGCAGTTACCTAGAGAGCACTGAAGCTTTCTTT. This codes for CASSYLESTEAFF. The entire variable domain, with the rest obtained from reference TRBV2 and TRBJ1-1, is as follows: EPEVTQTPSHQVTQMGQEVILRCVPISNHLYFYWYRQILGQKVEFLVSFYNNEISEKSEIFDDQFSVERPDGSNFTLKIRSTKLEDSAMYFCASSYLESTEAFFGQGTRLTVV.

This chain links TRBV7-3 with TRBJ2-2; D may be TRBD1 (5 bases). V was pared by 5 bases and J by 1 base, with 8 bases between. Germline V gene data show CDR1 as SGHTA and CDR2 as FQGTGA. This CDR3 is 14 amino acids long. The CDR3 bases are TGTGCCAGCAGCCCTGACAGGAACACCGGGGAGCTGTTTTTT. Amino acid sequence: CASSPDRNTGELFF.

The J gene is TRBJ2-5, the V gene TRBV2; possible D gene TRBD2, 6 bases. Germline lookup yields CDR1 SNHLY and CDR2 FYNNEI. Trimming shortened V by 7 bases and J by 4 bases, and 13 bases separated the two germline ends. The CDR3 is 13 residues long. This chain's CDR3 is CASTGVGGETQYF. CDR3 DNA: TGTGCCAGCACCGGCGTGGGGGGAGAGACCCAGTACTTC. The full variable domain, rest sourced from reference TRBV2 and TRBJ2-5, is EPEVTQTPSHQVTQMGQEVILRCVPISNHLYFYWYRQILGQKVEFLVSFYNNEISEKSEIFDDQFSVERPDGSNFTLKIRSTKLEDSAMYFCASTGVGGETQYFGPGTRLLVL.

The chain recombines TRBV4-1 with TRBJ1-3, with 7 nucleotides matching TRBD1. Germline values: CDR1 MGHRA, CDR2 YSYEKL. With V trimmed by 0 bases and J by 2 bases, 1 base remained unmatched. This CDR3 has 15 residues. DNA for the CDR3: TGCGCCAGCAGCCAAGAAGACAGGGCTGGAAACACCATATATTTT. Translating it yields CASSQEDRAGNTIYF.

The chain has TRBV20-1 and TRBJ2-5, with no clear D. Trimming took 3 bases from V and 0 from J, leaving 11 bases between them. The CDR3 runs to 14 residues. CDR1 and CDR2 (germline): DFQATT, SNEGSKA (reference sequence). DNA for the CDR3: TGCAGTGCTAGGGCTCTGGCGAACCAAGAGACCCAGTACTTC. This sequence encodes CSARALANQETQYF.

This clonotype was detected only once. V is TRBV5-6 and J is TRBJ1-4; tentative D call: TRBD1 (5 bases). Trimming left V 5 bases short and J 8 bases short, with 19 bases between. Germline V gene sequence: CDR1 SGHDT, CDR2 YYEEEE. There are 15 residues in the CDR3. The CDR3 sequence is CASSHLSWGSEKLFF. CDR3 coding DNA: TGTGCCAGCAGTCACCTTTCTTGGGGGAGCGAAAAACTGTTTTTT.

This clonotype was found a few times. J is TRBJ1-6 and V is TRBV7-9, with D possibly matching TRBD1 (5 bases). The V and J ends lost 2 bases and 12 bases respectively, with 17 bases between them. The CDR3 runs to 15 residues. Per the germline V gene, CDR1 is SEHNR and CDR2 is FQNEAQ (reference sequence). CDR3 DNA sequence: TGTGCCAGCAGCTTAAGGACGGAGCGGGGCGGACCCCTCCACTTT. This sequence encodes CASSLRTERGGPLHF.

This clonotype was detected once. The chain has TRBV6-5 and TRBJ1-1; no definite D call. The germline CDR1 and CDR2 sequences are MNHEY and SVGAGI. Deletions cut 5 bases from V and 4 bases from J, with 14 bases between. This CDR3 has 14 residues. This CDR3 reads CASSPLGRFTEAFF. DNA of the CDR3: TGTGCCAGCAGTCCACTGGGCAGGTTCACTGAAGCTTTCTTT.